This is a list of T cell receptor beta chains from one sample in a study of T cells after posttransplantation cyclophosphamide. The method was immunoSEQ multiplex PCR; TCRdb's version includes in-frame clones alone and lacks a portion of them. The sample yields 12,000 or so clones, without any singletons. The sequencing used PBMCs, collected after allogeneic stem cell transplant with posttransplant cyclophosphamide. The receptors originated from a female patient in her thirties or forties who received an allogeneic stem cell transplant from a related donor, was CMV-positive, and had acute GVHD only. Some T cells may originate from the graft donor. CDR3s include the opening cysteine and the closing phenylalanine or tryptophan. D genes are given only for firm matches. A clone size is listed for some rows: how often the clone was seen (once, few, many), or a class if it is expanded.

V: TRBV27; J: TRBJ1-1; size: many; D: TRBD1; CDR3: CASKRDRGLAEAFF; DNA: TGTGCCAGCAAACGGGACAGGGGGCTGGCTGAAGCTTTCTTT
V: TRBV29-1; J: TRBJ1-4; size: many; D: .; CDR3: CSVLGEANEKLFF; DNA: TGCAGCGTTTTGGGGGAGGCTAATGAAAAACTGTTTTTT
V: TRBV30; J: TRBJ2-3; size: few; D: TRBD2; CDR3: CAWSVGLAGDPDTQYF; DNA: TGTGCCTGGAGTGTAGGGCTAGCGGGAGATCCAGATACGCAGTATTTT
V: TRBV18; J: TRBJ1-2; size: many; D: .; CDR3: CASSPTTPQGYGYTF; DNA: TGTGCCAGCTCACCGACCACGCCCCAGGGATATGGCTACACCTTC
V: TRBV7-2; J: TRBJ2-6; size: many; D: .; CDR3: CASTRQFSGANVLTF; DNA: TGTGCCAGCACTCGACAGTTCTCTGGGGCCAACGTCCTGACTTTC
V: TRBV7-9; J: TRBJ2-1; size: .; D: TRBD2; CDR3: CASTGTSGRAPSYNEQFF; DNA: TGTGCCAGCACCGGTACTAGCGGGAGGGCCCCCTCCTACAATGAGCAGTTCTTC
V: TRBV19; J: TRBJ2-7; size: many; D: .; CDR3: CASSIAGAYEQYF; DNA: TGTGCCAGTAGTATAGCAGGGGCCTACGAGCAGTACTTC
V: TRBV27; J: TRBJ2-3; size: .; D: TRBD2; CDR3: CASSYLAGAYSTDTQYF; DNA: TGTGCCAGCAGTTATTTAGCGGGGGCCTACTCCACAGATACGCAGTATTTT
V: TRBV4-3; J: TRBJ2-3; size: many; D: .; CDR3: CASSQVDGDTQYF; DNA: TGCGCCAGCAGCCAAGTTGACGGGGATACGCAGTATTTT
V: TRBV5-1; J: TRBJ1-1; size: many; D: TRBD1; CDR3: CASSLEEGAEAFF; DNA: TGCGCCAGCAGCTTGGAAGAGGGGGCGGAAGCTTTCTTT
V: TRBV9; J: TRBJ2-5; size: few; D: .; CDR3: CASSPDWTTIMRTQYF; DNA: TGTGCCAGCAGCCCAGACTGGACTACCATCATGAGGACCCAGTACTTC
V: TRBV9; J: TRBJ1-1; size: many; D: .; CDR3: CASSVVPGNTEAFF; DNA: TGTGCCAGCAGCGTAGTCCCGGGGAACACTGAAGCTTTCTTT
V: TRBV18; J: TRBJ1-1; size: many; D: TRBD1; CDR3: CASSRSTGGNTHEAFF; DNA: TGTGCCAGCTCACGATCGACAGGGGGAAATACCCATGAAGCTTTCTTT
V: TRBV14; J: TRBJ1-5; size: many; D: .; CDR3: CASSQGLLLGHNQPQHF; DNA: TGTGCCAGCAGCCAAGGTTTATTGCTGGGCCACAATCAGCCCCAGCATTTT
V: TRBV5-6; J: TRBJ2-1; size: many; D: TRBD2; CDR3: CASSFSPSGGADEQFF; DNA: TGTGCCAGCAGCTTTTCCCCTAGCGGGGGGGCCGATGAGCAGTTCTTC